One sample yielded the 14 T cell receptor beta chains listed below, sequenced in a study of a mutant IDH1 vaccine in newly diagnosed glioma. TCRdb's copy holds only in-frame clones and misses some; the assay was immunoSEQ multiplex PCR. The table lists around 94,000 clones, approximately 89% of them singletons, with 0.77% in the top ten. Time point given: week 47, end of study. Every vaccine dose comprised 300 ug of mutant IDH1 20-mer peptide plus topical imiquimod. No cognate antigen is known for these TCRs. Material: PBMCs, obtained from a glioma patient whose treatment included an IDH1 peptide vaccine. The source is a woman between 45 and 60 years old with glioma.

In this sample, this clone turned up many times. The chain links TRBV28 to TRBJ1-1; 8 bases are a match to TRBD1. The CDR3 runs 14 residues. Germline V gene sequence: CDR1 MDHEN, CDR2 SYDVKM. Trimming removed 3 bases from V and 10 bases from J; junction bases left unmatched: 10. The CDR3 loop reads CASSFPVQGARAFF. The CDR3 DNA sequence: TGTGCCAGCAGTTTTCCAGTTCAGGGGGCTCGAGCTTTCTTT.

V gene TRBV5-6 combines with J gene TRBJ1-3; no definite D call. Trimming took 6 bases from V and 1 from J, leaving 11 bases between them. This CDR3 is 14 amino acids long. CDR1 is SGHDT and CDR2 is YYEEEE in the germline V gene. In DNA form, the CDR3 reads TGTGCCAGCAAACAAGGAGGGTCTGGAAACACCATATATTTT. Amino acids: CASKQGGSGNTIYF.

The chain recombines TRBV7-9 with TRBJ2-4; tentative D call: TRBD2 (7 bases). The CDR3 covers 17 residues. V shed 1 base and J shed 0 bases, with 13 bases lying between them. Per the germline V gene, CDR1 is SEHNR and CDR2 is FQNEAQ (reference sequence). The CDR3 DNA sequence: TGTGCCAGCAGCTTAGAGGGGGGGATCATAGCCAAAAACATTCAGTACTTC. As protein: CASSLEGGIIAKNIQYF.

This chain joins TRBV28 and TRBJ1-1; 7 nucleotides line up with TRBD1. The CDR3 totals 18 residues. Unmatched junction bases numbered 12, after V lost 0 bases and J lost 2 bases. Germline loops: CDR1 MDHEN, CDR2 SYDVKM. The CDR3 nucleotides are TGTGCCAGCAGTTTATGGTCGGGTTCGCACAGGGGAAACACTGAAGCTTTCTTT. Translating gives CASSLWSGSHRGNTEAFF.

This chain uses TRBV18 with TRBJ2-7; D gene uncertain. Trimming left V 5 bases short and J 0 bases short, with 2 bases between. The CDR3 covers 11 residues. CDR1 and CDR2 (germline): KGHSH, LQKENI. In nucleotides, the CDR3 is TGTGCCAGCTCAACCTCCTACGAGCAGTACTTC. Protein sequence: CASSTSYEQYF.

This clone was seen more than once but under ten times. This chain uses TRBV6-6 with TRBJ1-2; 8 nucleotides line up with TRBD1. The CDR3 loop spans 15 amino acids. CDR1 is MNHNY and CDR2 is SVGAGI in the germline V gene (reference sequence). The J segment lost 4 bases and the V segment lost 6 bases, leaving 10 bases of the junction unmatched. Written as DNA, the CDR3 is TGTGCCAGCAGCTCTTCGGACAGGGAAGGCTATGGCTACACCTTC. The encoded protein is CASSSSDREGYGYTF.

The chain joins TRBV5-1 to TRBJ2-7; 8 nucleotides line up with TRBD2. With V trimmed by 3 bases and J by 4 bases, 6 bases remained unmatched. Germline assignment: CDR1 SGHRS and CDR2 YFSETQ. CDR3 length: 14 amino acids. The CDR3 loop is CASSSQPGGYEQYF. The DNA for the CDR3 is TGCGCCAGCAGCTCGCAACCGGGGGGGTACGAGCAGTACTTC.

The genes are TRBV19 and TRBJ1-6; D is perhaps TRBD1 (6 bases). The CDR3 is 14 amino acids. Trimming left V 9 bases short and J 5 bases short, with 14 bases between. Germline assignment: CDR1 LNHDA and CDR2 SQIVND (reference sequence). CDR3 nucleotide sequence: TGTGCCAGCCTGGGACATGCCGATAATTCACCCCTCCACTTT. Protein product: CASLGHADNSPLHF.

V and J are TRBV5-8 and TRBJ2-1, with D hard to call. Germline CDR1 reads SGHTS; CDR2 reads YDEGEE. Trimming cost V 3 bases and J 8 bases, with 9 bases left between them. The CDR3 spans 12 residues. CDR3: CASSYWKDEQFF. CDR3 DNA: TGTGCCAGCAGCTATTGGAAAGATGAGCAGTTCTTC.

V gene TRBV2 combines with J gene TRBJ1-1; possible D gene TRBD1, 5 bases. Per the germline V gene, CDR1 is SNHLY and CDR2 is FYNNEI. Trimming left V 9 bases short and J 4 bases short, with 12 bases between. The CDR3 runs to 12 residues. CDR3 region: CASRRGVTEAFF. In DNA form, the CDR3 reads TGTGCCAGTCGAAGAGGGGTCACTGAAGCTTTCTTT. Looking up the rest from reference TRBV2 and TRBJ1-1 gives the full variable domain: EPEVTQTPSHQVTQMGQEVILRCVPISNHLYFYWYRQILGQKVEFLVSFYNNEISEKSEIFDDQFSVERPDGSNFTLKIRSTKLEDSAMYFCASRRGVTEAFFGQGTRLTVV.

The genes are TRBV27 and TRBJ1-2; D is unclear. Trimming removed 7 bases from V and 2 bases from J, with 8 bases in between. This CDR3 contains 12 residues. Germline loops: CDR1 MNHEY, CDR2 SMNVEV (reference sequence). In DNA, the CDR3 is TGTGCCAGCAAGTCACAGAACTATGGCTACACCTTC. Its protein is CASKSQNYGYTF.

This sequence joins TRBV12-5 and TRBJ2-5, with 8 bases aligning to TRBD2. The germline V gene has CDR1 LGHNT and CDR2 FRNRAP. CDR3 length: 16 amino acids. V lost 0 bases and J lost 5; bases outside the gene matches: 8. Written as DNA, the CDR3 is TGTGCTAGTGGTTTGGTACAAAGCGGGAGTCGGGAGACCCAGTACTTC. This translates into CASGLVQSGSRETQYF.

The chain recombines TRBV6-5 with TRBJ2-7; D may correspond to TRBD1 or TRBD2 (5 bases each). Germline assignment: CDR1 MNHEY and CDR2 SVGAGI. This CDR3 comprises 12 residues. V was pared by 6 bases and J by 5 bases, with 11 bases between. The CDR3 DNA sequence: TGTGCCAGCAGCCCGGGGCGGAACGAGCAGTACTTC. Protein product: CASSPGRNEQYF.

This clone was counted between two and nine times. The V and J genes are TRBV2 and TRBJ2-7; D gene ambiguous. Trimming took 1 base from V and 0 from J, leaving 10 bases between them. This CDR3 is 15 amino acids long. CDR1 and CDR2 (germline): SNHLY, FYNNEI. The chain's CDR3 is CASSEDRTPSYEQYF. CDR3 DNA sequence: TGTGCCAGCAGTGAAGATAGGACGCCCTCCTACGAGCAGTACTTC.